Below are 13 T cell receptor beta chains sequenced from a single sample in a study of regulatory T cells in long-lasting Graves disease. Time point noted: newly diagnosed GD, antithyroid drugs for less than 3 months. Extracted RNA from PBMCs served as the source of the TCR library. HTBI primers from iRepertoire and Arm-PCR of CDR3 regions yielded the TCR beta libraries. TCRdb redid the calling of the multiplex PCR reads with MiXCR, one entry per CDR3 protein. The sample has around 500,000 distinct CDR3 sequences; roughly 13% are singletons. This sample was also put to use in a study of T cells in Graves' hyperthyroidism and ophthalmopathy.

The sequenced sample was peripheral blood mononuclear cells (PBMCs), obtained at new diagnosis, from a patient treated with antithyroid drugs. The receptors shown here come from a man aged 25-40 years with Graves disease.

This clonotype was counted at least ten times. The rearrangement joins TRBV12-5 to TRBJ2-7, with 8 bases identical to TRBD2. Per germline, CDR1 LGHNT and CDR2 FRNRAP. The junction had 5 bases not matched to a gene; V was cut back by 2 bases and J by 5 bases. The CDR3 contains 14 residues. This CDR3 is CASGLPSGRDEQYF. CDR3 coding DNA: TGTGCTAGTGGTTTGCCCTCCGGGAGGGACGAGCAGTACTTC. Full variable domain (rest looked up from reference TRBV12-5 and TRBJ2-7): DARVTQTPRHKVTEMGQEVTMRCQPILGHNTVFWYRQTMMQGLELLAYFRNRAPLDDSGMPKDRFSAEMPDATLATLKIQPSEPRDSAVYFCASGLPSGRDEQYFGPGTRLTVT.

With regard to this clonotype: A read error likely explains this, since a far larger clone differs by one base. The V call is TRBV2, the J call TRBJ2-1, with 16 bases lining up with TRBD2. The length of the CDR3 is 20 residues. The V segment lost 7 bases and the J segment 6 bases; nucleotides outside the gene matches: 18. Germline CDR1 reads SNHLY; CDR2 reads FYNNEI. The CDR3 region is CASNEGGLAGGTSLSNEQFF. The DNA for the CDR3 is TGTGCCAGCAACGAAGGGGGACTAGCGGGAGGGACCTCCCTAAGCAATGAGCAGTTCTTC.

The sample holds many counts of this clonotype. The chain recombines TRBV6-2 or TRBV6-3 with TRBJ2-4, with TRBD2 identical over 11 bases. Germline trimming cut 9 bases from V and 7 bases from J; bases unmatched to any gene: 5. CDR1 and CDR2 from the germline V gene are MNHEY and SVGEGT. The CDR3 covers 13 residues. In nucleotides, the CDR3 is TGTGCCAGTTCGATAGCGGGAGGGAACATTCAGTACTTC. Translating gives CASSIAGGNIQYF.

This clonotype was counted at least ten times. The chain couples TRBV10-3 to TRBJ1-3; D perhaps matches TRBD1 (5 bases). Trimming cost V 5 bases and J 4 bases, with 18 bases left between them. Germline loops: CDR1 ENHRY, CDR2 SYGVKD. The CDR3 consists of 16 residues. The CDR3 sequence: CAISPSGLANGNTIYF. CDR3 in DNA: TGTGCCATCAGTCCGTCGGGACTCGCTAACGGAAACACCATATATTTT.

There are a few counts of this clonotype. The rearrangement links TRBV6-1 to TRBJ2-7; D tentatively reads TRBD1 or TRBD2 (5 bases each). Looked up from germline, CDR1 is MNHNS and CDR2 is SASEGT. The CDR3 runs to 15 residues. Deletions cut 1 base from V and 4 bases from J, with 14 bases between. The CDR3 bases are TGTGCCAGCAGTGAAGAGAGTGGGACGGGGTACGAGCAGTACTTC. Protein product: CASSEESGTGYEQYF.

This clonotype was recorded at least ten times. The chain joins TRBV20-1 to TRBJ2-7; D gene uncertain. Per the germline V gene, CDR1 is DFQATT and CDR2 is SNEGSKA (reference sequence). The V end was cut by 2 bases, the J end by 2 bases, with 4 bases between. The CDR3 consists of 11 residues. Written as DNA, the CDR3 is TGCAGTGCTAGACTAGCCTACGAGCAGTACTTC. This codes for CSARLAYEQYF.

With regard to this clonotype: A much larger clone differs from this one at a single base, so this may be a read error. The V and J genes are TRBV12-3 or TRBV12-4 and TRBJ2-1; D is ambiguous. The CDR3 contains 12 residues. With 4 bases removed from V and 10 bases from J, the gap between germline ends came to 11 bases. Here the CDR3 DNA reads TGTGCCAGCAGTTCGACACGTTACGAGCAGTTCTTC. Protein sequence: CASSSTRYEQFF.

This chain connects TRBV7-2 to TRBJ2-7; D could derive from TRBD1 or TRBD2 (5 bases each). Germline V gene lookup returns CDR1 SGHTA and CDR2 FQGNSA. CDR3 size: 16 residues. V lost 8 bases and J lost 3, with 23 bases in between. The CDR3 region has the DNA TGTGCCAGCTCACCAATGGGACCGACGTCTCTCTACGAGCAGTACTTC. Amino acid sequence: CASSPMGPTSLYEQYF.

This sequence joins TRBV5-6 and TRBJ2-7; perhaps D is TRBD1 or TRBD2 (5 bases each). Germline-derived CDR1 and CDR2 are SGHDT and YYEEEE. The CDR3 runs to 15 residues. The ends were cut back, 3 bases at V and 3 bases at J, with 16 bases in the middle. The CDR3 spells CASSSGTYLRYEQYF. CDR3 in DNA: TGTGCCAGCAGCTCCGGGACCTACCTACGCTACGAGCAGTACTTC.

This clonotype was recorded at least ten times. The CDR3 nucleotides are TGTGCCAGCAGAACAGGGGTGAACGGCTACACCTTC. Translated: CASRTGVNGYTF. The rearrangement links TRBV27 to TRBJ1-2, with 7 bases aligning to TRBD1. The CDR3 runs to 12 residues. From germline, CDR1 is MNHEY and CDR2 SMNVEV (reference sequence). J gave up 8 bases and V 6 bases, and 6 bases lay outside the gene matches.

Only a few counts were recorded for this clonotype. The DNA for the CDR3 is TGCAGTGCTAGCGAGAGTGCCCCTTACAATGAGCAGTTCTTC. Amino acids: CSASESAPYNEQFF. The chain links TRBV20-1 to TRBJ2-1; no reliable D call. The CDR3 is made up of 14 amino acids. V lost 3 bases and J 4 bases, leaving 13 bases between the germline ends. The germline V gene has CDR1 DFQATT and CDR2 SNEGSKA (reference sequence).

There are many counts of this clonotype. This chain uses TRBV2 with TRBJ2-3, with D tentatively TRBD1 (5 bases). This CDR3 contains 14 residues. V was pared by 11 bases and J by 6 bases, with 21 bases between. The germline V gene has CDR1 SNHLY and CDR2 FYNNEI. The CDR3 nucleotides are TGTGCCGGCTGGGGCAGGCCAACCGCCGATACGCAGTATTTT. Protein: CAGWGRPTADTQYF.

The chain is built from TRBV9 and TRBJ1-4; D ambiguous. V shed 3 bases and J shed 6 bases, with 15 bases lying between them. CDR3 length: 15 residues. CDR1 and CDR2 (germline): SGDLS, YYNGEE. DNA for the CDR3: TGTGCCAGCAGCGGAAGAGGAGGGTTTGATGAAAAACTGTTTTTT. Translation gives CASSGRGGFDEKLFF. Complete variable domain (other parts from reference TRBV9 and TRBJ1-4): DSGVTQTPKHLITATGQRVTLRCSPRSGDLSVYWYQQSLDQGLQFLIQYYNGEERAKGNILERFSAQQFPDLHSELNLSSLELGDSALYFCASSGRGGFDEKLFFGSGTQLSVL.